This T cell receptor (beta chain) was retrieved from a study of blood T cells in healthy people across ages. For the study at large: Per two T cells, about one barcoded beta molecule was captured through template switching.

The use of a sample-barcoded 5' primer and a J-beta primer mix characterized a second PCR of roughly 7 to 12 cycles. TCRdb reprocessed the 5' RACE reads via MiXCR and lists one record per CDR3 protein. The data show 650,000 to 700,000 distinct CDR3 sequences, more than 45% seen once. Notes on the study in general: TCR beta diversity, measured per million T cells, fell in a roughly linear way with age. Aged donors had fewer naive CD4+ cells and lower diversity than long-lived donors.

Notes on this clonotype: Its antigen is unidentified.

Sample: blood. The clonotype comes from a woman aged 80 or older in good health.

The CDR3 nucleotides are TGTGCCAGCAGTTTGCTAGCGGCCTACGAGCAGTACTTC. Translated, it gives CASSLLAAYEQYF. The rearrangement links TRBV28 to TRBJ2-7, with 7 bases that match TRBD2. This CDR3 is built from 13 residues. The germline CDR1 and CDR2 sequences are MDHEN and SYDVKM. With 3 bases clipped from V and 2 bases from J, the junction kept 1 base outside the gene matches.